The rows below give T cell receptor beta chains drawn from one sample of a study of T cell repertoires in cytomegalovirus infection. These receptors have no identified antigens. TCRdb used MiXCR to reprocess the reads, holding one entry per CDR3 protein. The sample records 300,000 to 400,000 distinct CDR3 sequences, roughly 29% being singletons. Sequenced here: cultured PBMCs, sampled from culture after CMV antigen stimulation. The receptors were sampled from a human donor in good health (CMV status not recorded). Some clones in this sample may be carry-over from other donors' samples. Each CDR3 is given with its conserved first and last residue. A D gene is named only where the DNA matches it firmly. Only some rows state a clone size, as once, few, many or a class for expanded clones.

abundance: -
d_gene: -
v_gene: TRBV9
j_gene: TRBJ1-1
CDR3nt: TGTGCCAGCAGCCCGAATGGACCCGGGGCCCCGGGGAGAACTGAAGCTTTCTTT
CDR3aa: CASSPNGPGAPGRTEAFF

abundance: many
d_gene: -
v_gene: TRBV7-2
j_gene: TRBJ1-4
CDR3nt: TGTGCCAGCAGCTTAGGGAATAATGAAAAACTGTTTTTT
CDR3aa: CASSLGNNEKLFF

abundance: -
d_gene: -
v_gene: TRBV5-1
j_gene: TRBJ2-5
CDR3nt: TGCGCCAGCAGCTTGGCGACAGGGAGGGGGTTAGAGACCCAGTACTTC
CDR3aa: CASSLATGRGLETQYF

abundance: -
d_gene: -
v_gene: TRBV6-5
j_gene: TRBJ1-1
CDR3nt: TGTGCCAGCAGAACAGGGATGTTAAGCACTGAAGCTTTCTTT
CDR3aa: CASRTGMLSTEAFF

abundance: many
d_gene: -
v_gene: TRBV6-1
j_gene: TRBJ2-5
CDR3nt: TGTGCCAGCAGTCGATCAACGGGGTTCCCCCAAGAGACCCAGTACTTC
CDR3aa: CASSRSTGFPQETQYF

abundance: -
d_gene: -
v_gene: TRBV18
j_gene: TRBJ1-1
CDR3nt: TGTGCCAGCTCACCACGCTCCCGGCCTATGAACACTGAAGCTTTCTTT
CDR3aa: CASSPRSRPMNTEAFF

abundance: once
d_gene: TRBD1
v_gene: TRBV5-5
j_gene: TRBJ1-2
CDR3nt: TGTGCCAGCAGCCATGGACAGGGGAGATCGAAAGGCTACACCTTC
CDR3aa: CASSHGQGRSKGYTF

abundance: few
d_gene: -
v_gene: TRBV4-1
j_gene: TRBJ1-1
CDR3nt: TGCGCCAGCAGCCAACACCCCCAGCTGAACACTGAAGCTTTCTTT
CDR3aa: CASSQHPQLNTEAFF

abundance: -
d_gene: -
v_gene: TRBV19
j_gene: TRBJ2-7
CDR3nt: TGTGCCAGTAGTATACAGGGCGGATACGAGCAGTACTTC
CDR3aa: CASSIQGGYEQYF

abundance: -
d_gene: TRBD1
v_gene: TRBV9
j_gene: TRBJ2-5
CDR3nt: TGTGCCAGCAGCGTAGTGGCAGGGGGCGCTTTAGAGACCCAGTACTTC
CDR3aa: CASSVVAGGALETQYF

abundance: -
d_gene: -
v_gene: TRBV28
j_gene: TRBJ2-2
CDR3nt: TGTGCCAGCAGTTTATCTGCGGTAACCGGGGAGCTGTTTTTT
CDR3aa: CASSLSAVTGELFF

abundance: -
d_gene: -
v_gene: TRBV5-8
j_gene: TRBJ1-3
CDR3nt: TGTGCCAGCAGCTTGGGGGACTACTCTGGAAACACCATATATTTT
CDR3aa: CASSLGDYSGNTIYF

abundance: -
d_gene: -
v_gene: TRBV14
j_gene: TRBJ1-1
CDR3nt: TGTGCCAGCAGCCAAGATGGGGAGGGCACTGAAGCTTTCTTT
CDR3aa: CASSQDGEGTEAFF

abundance: -
d_gene: TRBD2
v_gene: TRBV12-3/TRBV12-4
j_gene: TRBJ2-7
CDR3nt: TGTGCCAGAAAGACTAGCGGACAACCGCAACCTATGCCGTACGAGCAGTACTTC
CDR3aa: CARKTSGQPQPMPYEQYF

abundance: once
d_gene: -
v_gene: TRBV7-4
j_gene: TRBJ1-5
CDR3nt: TGTGCCAGCAGCTTGAAAAATCAGCCCCAGCATTTT
CDR3aa: CASSLKNQPQHF

abundance: -
d_gene: -
v_gene: TRBV15
j_gene: TRBJ1-1
CDR3nt: TGTGCCACCAGCAGATCACATGTGATAATCTCTTTGAGGACTGAAGCTTTCTTT
CDR3aa: CATSRSHVIISLRTEAFF

abundance: many
d_gene: TRBD2
v_gene: TRBV7-3
j_gene: TRBJ2-3
CDR3nt: TGTGCCAGCAGCCCGTTAGCGGGGGGGCCCACAGATACGCAGTATTTT
CDR3aa: CASSPLAGGPTDTQYF

abundance: -
d_gene: -
v_gene: TRBV5-4
j_gene: TRBJ2-3
CDR3nt: TGTGCCAGCAGCTGGGTTCGGGGCACAGATACGCAGTATTTT
CDR3aa: CASSWVRGTDTQYF

abundance: few
d_gene: TRBD1
v_gene: TRBV20-1
j_gene: TRBJ2-2
CDR3nt: TGCAGTGCTTCCACAGGGGCCGGCGGGGAGCTGTTTTTT
CDR3aa: CSASTGAGGELFF

abundance: -
d_gene: -
v_gene: TRBV19
j_gene: TRBJ1-2
CDR3nt: TGTGCCAGTAGTACCCTTTTGGGGGGCGCGTACTATGGCTACACCTTC
CDR3aa: CASSTLLGGAYYGYTF

abundance: few
d_gene: -
v_gene: TRBV7-9
j_gene: TRBJ1-2
CDR3nt: TGTGCCAGCAGCTCCGAAGGGTTGGGCTACACCTTC
CDR3aa: CASSSEGLGYTF

abundance: many
d_gene: -
v_gene: TRBV19
j_gene: TRBJ2-2
CDR3nt: TGTGCCAGTAGTCCCGCCTACACTTCCACCGGGGAGCTGTTTTTT
CDR3aa: CASSPAYTSTGELFF

abundance: few
d_gene: -
v_gene: TRBV12-3/TRBV12-4
j_gene: TRBJ1-3
CDR3nt: TGTGCCAGCACTCTCGCGGGGACCGGTGGAAACACCATATATTTT
CDR3aa: CASTLAGTGGNTIYF

abundance: -
d_gene: -
v_gene: TRBV7-9
j_gene: TRBJ2-7
CDR3nt: TGTGCCAGCAGCTTCCGAGTAGCCTACGAGCAGTACTTC
CDR3aa: CASSFRVAYEQYF

abundance: -
d_gene: TRBD2
v_gene: TRBV19
j_gene: TRBJ2-4
CDR3nt: TGTGCCAGTAGTATTCTCCCTAGCGGCAAAAACATTCAGTACTTC
CDR3aa: CASSILPSGKNIQYF

abundance: -
d_gene: TRBD2
v_gene: TRBV7-2
j_gene: TRBJ2-7
CDR3nt: TGTGCCAGCAGCTTAGAACTAGCGGGCTACGAGCAGTACTTC
CDR3aa: CASSLELAGYEQYF

abundance: -
d_gene: TRBD1
v_gene: TRBV7-8
j_gene: TRBJ2-5
CDR3nt: TGTGCCAGCAGCATCAGGACAGGGGGCCGAATAGCCGGGGAAGAGACCCAGTACTTC
CDR3aa: CASSIRTGGRIAGEETQYF

abundance: -
d_gene: -
v_gene: TRBV9
j_gene: TRBJ2-2
CDR3nt: TGTGCCAGCAGCGTAGTAAACGGGGAGCTGTTTTTT
CDR3aa: CASSVVNGELFF

abundance: -
d_gene: TRBD2
v_gene: TRBV7-8
j_gene: TRBJ2-3
CDR3nt: TGTGCCAGCAGCTTAGAGACTAGCGGGGGAGGAGATACGCAGTATTTT
CDR3aa: CASSLETSGGGDTQYF

abundance: -
d_gene: TRBD2
v_gene: TRBV20-1
j_gene: TRBJ2-1
CDR3nt: TGCAGTGCTATACTAGCGCGTGAGCAGTTCTTC
CDR3aa: CSAILAREQFF

abundance: -
d_gene: TRBD2
v_gene: TRBV9
j_gene: TRBJ2-1
CDR3nt: TGTGCCAGCAGCCGAACTAGCGGGAGGAGGGTTTCCTACAATGAGCAGTTCTTC
CDR3aa: CASSRTSGRRVSYNEQFF

abundance: -
d_gene: TRBD1
v_gene: TRBV18
j_gene: TRBJ1-1
CDR3nt: TGTGCCAGCTCACCCTCCACAGGGGGCACTGAAGCTTTCTTT
CDR3aa: CASSPSTGGTEAFF

abundance: few
d_gene: TRBD1
v_gene: TRBV5-1
j_gene: TRBJ2-5
CDR3nt: TGCGCCAGCAGCCCGTACAGGGGCAGCCAAGAGACCCAGTACTTC
CDR3aa: CASSPYRGSQETQYF

abundance: -
d_gene: TRBD2
v_gene: TRBV28
j_gene: TRBJ2-1
CDR3nt: TGTGCCAGCAGTCCCCTGAATAGCGGGGTGTACAACAATGAGCAGTTCTTC
CDR3aa: CASSPLNSGVYNNEQFF

abundance: -
d_gene: TRBD2
v_gene: TRBV7-9
j_gene: TRBJ2-5
CDR3nt: TGTGCCAGCAGCTTATTCCCCGCACTAGCGGGGGGAAAAGAGACCCAGTACTTC
CDR3aa: CASSLFPALAGGKETQYF

abundance: many
d_gene: -
v_gene: TRBV7-3
j_gene: TRBJ1-1
CDR3nt: TGTGCCAGCAGTCCCACAGGTTCGTTCACTGAAGCTTTCTTT
CDR3aa: CASSPTGSFTEAFF

abundance: few
d_gene: -
v_gene: TRBV7-3
j_gene: TRBJ2-2
CDR3nt: TGTGCCAGCAGCACGGGAGTGGGAACCGGGGAGCTGTTTTTT
CDR3aa: CASSTGVGTGELFF

abundance: -
d_gene: -
v_gene: TRBV7-4
j_gene: TRBJ1-2
CDR3nt: TGTGCCAGCAGCTTAGGAGGTGCTCTAGTAATTGAAAACTATGGCTACACCTTC
CDR3aa: CASSLGGALVIENYGYTF

abundance: -
d_gene: -
v_gene: TRBV19
j_gene: TRBJ1-5
CDR3nt: TGTGCCAGTTCGGACGGATTCAATCAGCCCCAGCATTTT
CDR3aa: CASSDGFNQPQHF

abundance: many
d_gene: TRBD1
v_gene: TRBV24-1
j_gene: TRBJ1-2
CDR3nt: TGTGCCACCAGTGACCAAGGACAGGGTTATGGCTACACCTTC
CDR3aa: CATSDQGQGYGYTF

abundance: -
d_gene: -
v_gene: TRBV2
j_gene: TRBJ1-4
CDR3nt: TGTGCCAGCAGTGAAGGGGGACTCTCGAATGAAAAACTGTTTTTT
CDR3aa: CASSEGGLSNEKLFF

abundance: -
d_gene: -
v_gene: TRBV12-3/TRBV12-4
j_gene: TRBJ2-1
CDR3nt: TGTGCCAGCACGCGACTAGGGGCCAGGGAGCAGTTCTTC
CDR3aa: CASTRLGAREQFF

abundance: few
d_gene: -
v_gene: TRBV7-9
j_gene: TRBJ1-1
CDR3nt: TGTGCCAGCAGCTTAGTCCCGGCGAATTCAGCTTTCTTT
CDR3aa: CASSLVPANSAFF

abundance: few
d_gene: -
v_gene: TRBV7-2
j_gene: TRBJ1-2
CDR3nt: TGTGCCAGCAGCCCACGATCTCTACGGGGCTACACCTTC
CDR3aa: CASSPRSLRGYTF

abundance: -
d_gene: -
v_gene: TRBV20-1
j_gene: TRBJ2-7
CDR3nt: TGCAGTGCTAGAGTCGCATCTTCCTTTCCCGCCAACGAGCAGTACTTC
CDR3aa: CSARVASSFPANEQYF